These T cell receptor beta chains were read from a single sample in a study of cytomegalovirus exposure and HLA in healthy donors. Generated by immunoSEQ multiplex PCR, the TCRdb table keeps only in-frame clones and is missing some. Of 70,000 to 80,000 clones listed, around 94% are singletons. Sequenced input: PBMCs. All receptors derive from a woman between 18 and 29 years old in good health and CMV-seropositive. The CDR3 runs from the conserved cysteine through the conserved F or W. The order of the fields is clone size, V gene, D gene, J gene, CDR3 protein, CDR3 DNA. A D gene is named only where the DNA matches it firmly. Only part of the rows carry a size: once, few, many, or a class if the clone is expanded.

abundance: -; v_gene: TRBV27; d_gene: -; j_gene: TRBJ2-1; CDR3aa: CASRSRGSYNEQFF; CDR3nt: TGTGCCAGCAGAAGCAGGGGCTCCTACAATGAGCAGTTCTTC
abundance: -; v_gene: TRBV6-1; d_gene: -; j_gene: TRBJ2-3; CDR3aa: CAGKGHTDTQYF; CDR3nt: TGTGCCGGCAAGGGGCACACAGATACGCAGTATTTT
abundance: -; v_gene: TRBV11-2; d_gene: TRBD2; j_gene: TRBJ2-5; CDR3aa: CASSFSGGAQETQYF; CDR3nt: TGTGCCAGCAGCTTTAGCGGGGGGGCTCAAGAGACCCAGTACTTC
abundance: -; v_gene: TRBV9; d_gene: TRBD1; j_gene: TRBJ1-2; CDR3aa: CASSVATGLGGYTF; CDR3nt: TGTGCCAGCAGCGTAGCGACAGGGTTGGGAGGCTACACCTTC
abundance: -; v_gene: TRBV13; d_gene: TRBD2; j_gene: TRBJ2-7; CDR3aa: CASSARSGGFYEQYF; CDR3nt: TGTGCCAGCAGCGCACGTAGCGGGGGATTCTACGAGCAGTACTTC
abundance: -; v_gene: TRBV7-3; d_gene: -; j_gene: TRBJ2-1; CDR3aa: CASSLTGATYNEQFF; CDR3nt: TGTGCCAGCAGCTTAACGGGAGCGACCTACAATGAGCAGTTCTTC
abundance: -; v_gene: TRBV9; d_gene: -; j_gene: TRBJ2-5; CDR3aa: CASSARTEVETQYF; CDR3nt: TGTGCCAGCAGCGCCCGGACGGAGGTTGAGACCCAGTACTTC
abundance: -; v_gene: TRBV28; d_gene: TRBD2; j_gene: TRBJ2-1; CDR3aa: CASSPGTSGHNEQFF; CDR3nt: TGTGCCAGCAGTCCAGGGACTAGCGGTCACAATGAGCAGTTCTTC
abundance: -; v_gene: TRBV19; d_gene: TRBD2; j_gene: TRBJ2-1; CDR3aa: CASKKMFGTSVDEQFF; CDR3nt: TGTGCCAGTAAAAAGATGTTCGGGACTAGCGTTGATGAGCAGTTCTTC
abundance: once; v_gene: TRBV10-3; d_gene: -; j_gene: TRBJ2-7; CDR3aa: CATSSVRNPRKEQYF; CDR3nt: TGTGCCACCTCGTCCGTGCGAAACCCGCGAAAAGAGCAGTACTTC